The 16 T cell receptor beta chains in this list originate from one sample, sequenced in a study of blood T cell repertoires in COVID-19. The protocol was immunoSEQ multiplex PCR, while the TCRdb copy is restricted to in-frame clones and leaves out a portion. The sample carries roughly 260,000 clones, roughly 86% recorded once. Sequencing input: peripheral blood. The receptors come from a man aged 40-49 years who had recovered from COVID-19.

The CDR3 spells CASSRHQRERSRSYEQYF. CDR3 bases: TGTGCCAGCAGCCGCCACCAGCGGGAGAGGAGCCGGTCCTACGAGCAGTACTTC. V gene TRBV7-6 combines with J gene TRBJ2-7; 8 bases fit TRBD2. J was trimmed by 1 base and V by 5 bases; bases with no gene match: 16. The CDR3 has 18 amino acids. The germline CDR1 and CDR2 sequences are SGHVS and FNYEAQ.

The chain combines TRBV18 with TRBJ1-1; 7 positions agree with TRBD1. Germline V lookup: CDR1 KGHSH, CDR2 LQKENI. This CDR3 region has 13 residues. The trim removed 4 bases at V and 5 bases at J, leaving 4 bases unmatched. CDR3 sequence: CASSLSDRTEAFF. DNA of the CDR3: TGTGCCAGCTCACTTTCGGACAGGACTGAAGCTTTCTTT.

This chain joins TRBV27 and TRBJ1-1, with 11 bases that match TRBD1. CDR1 MNHEY and CDR2 SMNVEV come from the germline V gene (reference sequence). This CDR3 region has 14 residues. J lost 5 bases, V lost 4 bases, and 3 bases had no gene match. CDR3 DNA sequence: TGTGCCAGCAGTTCTAGGGACAGGGGGACTGAAGCTTTCTTT. Translation: CASSSRDRGTEAFF.

The rearrangement joins TRBV7-9 to TRBJ1-2; D unresolved. Deletions cut 7 bases from V and 7 bases from J, with 19 bases between. Germline V CDR1 and CDR2: SEHNR, FQNEAQ (reference sequence). The CDR3 has 14 amino acids. In DNA form, the CDR3 reads TGTGCCAGCACCCTACTTCCGGGATTTGGTGGCTACACCTTC. This encodes CASTLLPGFGGYTF.

This chain connects TRBV19 to TRBJ1-1, with TRBD1 matching 10 bases. The V and J ends lost 7 bases and 7 bases, in that order; junction bases with no gene match: 9. The CDR3 has 14 residues. In germline, CDR1 is LNHDA, CDR2 SQIVND (reference sequence). CDR3 region: CASTGRGQGFEAFF. The CDR3 region has the DNA TGTGCCAGTACTGGAAGGGGACAGGGGTTTGAAGCTTTCTTT.

The rearrangement joins TRBV13 to TRBJ2-1; TRBD2 agrees at 16 bases. The J segment lost 0 bases and the V segment lost 5 bases, leaving 10 bases of the junction unmatched. The CDR3 runs to 20 residues. Germline CDR1 and CDR2: PRHDT and FYEKMQ (reference sequence). CDR3 sequence (DNA): TGTGCCAGCAGCGTCAGGCCGGGACTAGCGGGGGGGGTCTCCTACAATGAGCAGTTCTTC. It is translated as CASSVRPGLAGGVSYNEQFF. Full variable domain (missing parts from reference TRBV13 and TRBJ2-1): AAGVIQSPRHLIKEKRETATLKCYPIPRHDTVYWYQQGPGQDPQFLISFYEKMQSDKGSIPDRFSAQQFSDYHSELNMSSLELGDSALYFCASSVRPGLAGGVSYNEQFFGPGTRLTVL.

This chain joins TRBV5-1 and TRBJ2-2; 9 bases are a match to TRBD1. V shed 4 bases and J 7 bases; nucleotides not matched to a gene: 14. The CDR3 totals 17 residues. Germline CDR1 and CDR2: SGHRS and YFSETQ. CDR3 residues: CASSTNPQGAHGGELFF. DNA for the CDR3: TGCGCCAGCAGCACCAACCCACAGGGGGCGCATGGCGGGGAGCTGTTTTTT. Drawing the rest from reference TRBV5-1 and TRBJ2-2, the complete variable domain is KAGVTQTPRYLIKTRGQQVTLSCSPISGHRSVSWYQQTPGQGLQFLFEYFSETQRNKGNFPGRFSGRQFSNSRSEMNVSTLELGDSALYLCASSTNPQGAHGGELFFGEGSRLTVL.

The chain combines TRBV12-3 or TRBV12-4 with TRBJ1-5; D is unresolved. The CDR3 sequence is 13 residues long. V lost 7 bases and J lost 9, with 16 bases in between. Here the CDR3 DNA reads TGTGCCAGCACCCCTGGAGTATCAGTGCCCCAGCATTTT. Translated, it gives CASTPGVSVPQHF.

The chain joins TRBV27 to TRBJ2-3, with D unclear. Trimming took off 1 base at V and 2 bases at J, with 10 bases between the two ends. The CDR3 totals 15 residues. Germline loops: CDR1 MNHEY, CDR2 SMNVEV (reference sequence). The CDR3 region is CASSLWSRYTDTQYF. The CDR3 DNA follows: TGTGCCAGCAGTTTATGGTCCCGGTACACAGATACGCAGTATTTT.

This clone was counted between two and nine times. The chain joins TRBV6-5 to TRBJ1-2; TRBD1 might be the D (6 bases). The CDR3 is made up of 13 amino acids. The germline gives CDR1 MNHEY, CDR2 SVGAGI. V lost 6 bases, J lost 4 bases, and 12 bases lay in between. The CDR3 bases are TGTGCCAGCAGCCCGACAGGACCCTATGGCTACACCTTC. It yields the protein CASSPTGPYGYTF.

This chain uses TRBV5-1 with TRBJ2-7, with a weak D call TRBD2 (5 bases). V gave up 3 bases and J gave up 1 base, with 11 bases separating them. Germline CDR1 reads SGHRS; CDR2 reads YFSETQ. The length of the CDR3 is 14 residues. CDR3 residues: CASSSDFRSYEQYF. Written as DNA, the CDR3 is TGCGCCAGCAGCTCGGACTTTCGTTCCTACGAGCAGTACTTC.

The chain uses TRBV7-2 and TRBJ2-1, with 9 positions matching TRBD2. This CDR3 region has 16 residues. Germline CDR1 reads SGHTA; CDR2 reads FQGNSA. The J segment lost 4 bases and the V segment lost 5 bases, leaving 9 bases of the junction unmatched. CDR3 bases: TGTGCCAGCAGCGCACTATTAGCGGGGGCTTACAATGAGCAGTTCTTC. Its translation: CASSALLAGAYNEQFF.

The chain links TRBV4-3 to TRBJ2-7; TRBD2 agrees at 11 bases. Germline CDR1 LGHNA, CDR2 YSLEER. The trim removed 7 bases at V and 3 bases at J, leaving 5 bases unmatched. This CDR3 has 14 residues. The CDR3 loop reads CASTTSGRDYEQYF. The CDR3 region has the DNA TGCGCCAGCACCACTAGCGGGAGAGACTACGAGCAGTACTTC.

V gene TRBV5-4 combines with J gene TRBJ2-7; 7 bases fit TRBD1. The trim removed 3 bases at V and 4 bases at J, leaving 13 bases unmatched. CDR3 size: 16 residues. CDR1 and CDR2 (germline): SGHNT, YYREEE (reference sequence). The CDR3 DNA sequence: TGTGCCAGCAGCTCTGGTACAGGGGTCCTCGGGTACGAGCAGTACTTC. It encodes CASSSGTGVLGYEQYF.

The rearrangement links TRBV7-9 to TRBJ2-3, with TRBD2 matching over 7 bases. The CDR3 covers 16 residues. Per germline, CDR1 SEHNR and CDR2 FQNEAQ (reference sequence). Unmatched junction bases numbered 7, after V lost 0 bases and J lost 4 bases. The DNA of the CDR3 is TGTGCCAGCAGCTTAGCCATCGGGGGGTTTGCAGATACGCAGTATTTT. It yields the protein CASSLAIGGFADTQYF.

The chain joins TRBV7-8 to TRBJ2-1; D remains unclear. Trimming left V 4 bases short and J 5 bases short, with 15 bases between. This CDR3 region has 15 residues. The V gene's germline CDR1 is SGHVS and CDR2 FQNEAQ. CDR3 bases: TGTGCCAGCAGCTCCCCCCCTTGGCTGAACAATGAGCAGTTCTTC. Encoded protein: CASSSPPWLNNEQFF.